These 17 T cell receptor beta chains share one sample of origin, sequenced in a study of cytomegalovirus exposure and HLA in healthy donors. The PCR employed 60 Vbeta primers together with 13 Jbeta primers. The protocol was immunoSEQ multiplex PCR, while the TCRdb copy is restricted to in-frame clones and leaves out a portion. The data show some 190,000 clones, approximately 78% seen once. Sample: PBMCs. All receptors come from a woman under 40 in good health and CMV-seropositive.

This clone was counted a few times. The junction does not match germline at one end; this may be a read error. The CDR3 region has the DNA TGTGCTAGCAGCTCCGGGGGGGGGAATGAGCAGTTCTTC. Its translation is CASSSGGGNEQFF. The V gene is TRBV7-7, the J gene TRBJ2-1, with 8 bases identical to TRBD2. There are 13 residues in the CDR3. CDR1 and CDR2 (germline): SSHAT, FNYEAQ (reference sequence).

V usage is TRBV28 and J usage is TRBJ2-7; D possibly corresponds to TRBD1 (6 bases). This CDR3 spans 14 amino acids. Trimming pared 3 bases from V and 1 base from J, leaving 10 bases between. Germline CDR1 is MDHEN and CDR2 is SYDVKM. The CDR3 bases are TGTGCCAGCAGTTTCGGGACACCATCCTACGAGCAGTACTTC. Encoded protein: CASSFGTPSYEQYF.

CDR3 nucleotide sequence: TGTGCCAGAAGCTTACTACTAAGAGGTCTTGCGGTCCCCTACAATGAGCAGTTCTTC. It yields the protein CARSLLLRGLAVPYNEQFF. This chain connects TRBV5-3 to TRBJ2-1; D call uncertain. TRBV5-3 is an ORF; its function is uncertain. Trimming left V 2 bases short and J 2 bases short, with 23 bases between. The CDR3 totals 19 residues.

This clone was counted between two and nine times. V usage is TRBV5-8 and J usage is TRBJ1-5; TRBD1 matches 11 bases. The junction had 5 bases not matched to a gene; V was cut back by 4 bases and J by 5 bases. CDR1 SGHTS and CDR2 YDEGEE come from the germline V gene. CDR3 length equals 15 residues. The CDR3 nucleotides read TGTGCCAGCAGCGCCGGGACAGGGGGGTATCAGCCCCAGCATTTT. Its protein is CASSAGTGGYQPQHF.

This clone was recorded once. The rearrangement links TRBV7-9 to TRBJ2-7; unclear D gene. The germline V and J ends were trimmed by 5 bases and 2 bases, with 10 bases remaining between them. Germline V lookup: CDR1 SEHNR, CDR2 FQNEAQ (reference sequence). CDR3 length equals 13 residues. The CDR3 reads CASSPLVAYEQYF. CDR3 in DNA: TGTGCCAGCAGCCCTTTGGTAGCCTACGAGCAGTACTTC.

The chain carries TRBV10-3 and TRBJ2-4, with 12 bases matching TRBD2. Germline V gene data show CDR1 as ENHRY and CDR2 as SYGVKD. After removal of 2 bases from V and 3 bases from J, the junction contained 5 bases not matched to a gene. There are 17 residues in the CDR3. The CDR3 DNA reads as TGTGCCATCAGTGAGACAACTAGCGGGGGGTACAAAAACATTCAGTACTTC. Translating gives CAISETTSGGYKNIQYF.

This sequence joins TRBV10-1 and TRBJ1-2; D not certain. The length of the CDR3 is 14 residues. The V and J ends lost 6 bases and 4 bases respectively, with 15 bases between them. From germline, CDR1 is WNHNN and CDR2 SYGVQD (reference sequence). Here the CDR3 DNA reads TGCGCCAGCAGGGCCCCAGAGGGCCCCTATGGCTACACCTTC. Its translation: CASRAPEGPYGYTF.

The rearrangement links TRBV5-1 to TRBJ2-1; possibly TRBD1 for D (5 bases). V was clipped by 3 bases and J by 0 bases, with 10 bases between them. Per the germline V gene, CDR1 is SGHRS and CDR2 is YFSETQ. This CDR3 spans 15 amino acids. CDR3 amino acids: CASSWTTGSYNEQFF. CDR3 DNA: TGCGCCAGCAGCTGGACAACGGGCTCCTACAATGAGCAGTTCTTC.

The chain is built from TRBV27 and TRBJ2-7, with D maybe TRBD1 (5 bases). From germline, CDR1 is MNHEY and CDR2 SMNVEV (reference sequence). This CDR3 has 15 residues. Trimming took 6 bases from V and 4 from J, leaving 19 bases between them. CDR3 amino acids: CASSPSRESHYEQYF. The CDR3 DNA reads as TGTGCCAGCAGCCCCTCCAGGGAATCTCATTACGAGCAGTACTTC.

This clone was seen a few times. This chain uses TRBV27 with TRBJ2-7; D is unresolved. This CDR3 is 14 amino acids long. Germline V CDR1 and CDR2: MNHEY, SMNVEV (reference sequence). V lost 2 bases to trimming and J lost 3 bases, with 11 bases between them. The CDR3 DNA follows: TGTGCCAGCAGTTTACGTAGCCAGAGCTACGAGCAGTACTTC. It yields the protein CASSLRSQSYEQYF.

This rearrangement joins TRBV9 to TRBJ2-1; D possibly corresponds to TRBD2 (6 bases). Germline CDR1 SGDLS, CDR2 YYNGEE. V shed 4 bases and J shed 0 bases, with 11 bases lying between them. This CDR3 is built from 15 residues. The CDR3 sequence: CASSNSGSSYNEQFF. DNA of the CDR3: TGTGCCAGCAGCAATAGCGGAAGCTCCTACAATGAGCAGTTCTTC.

The chain carries TRBV30 and TRBJ1-5; 9 positions agree with TRBD1. Germline V gives CDR1 GTSNPN, CDR2 SVGIG (reference sequence). The CDR3 is made up of 15 amino acids. The junction had 6 bases not matched to a gene; V was cut back by 3 bases and J by 3 bases. CDR3 loop: CAWRTGTGSNQPQHF. Here the CDR3 DNA reads TGTGCCTGGAGGACCGGGACAGGGTCCAATCAGCCCCAGCATTTT.

This chain connects TRBV15 to TRBJ1-2, with no clear D. CDR3 length equals 16 residues. Trimming pared 1 base from V and 3 bases from J, leaving 15 bases between. Germline V gives CDR1 LNHNV, CDR2 YYDKDF (reference sequence). The CDR3 protein is CATSRGDRGSDYGYTF. The DNA for the CDR3 is TGTGCCACCAGCAGAGGCGACCGGGGTTCCGACTATGGCTACACCTTC.

The chain recombines TRBV5-4 with TRBJ2-7; D is undetermined. Trimming removed 2 bases from V and 2 bases from J, with 11 bases in between. CDR1 and CDR2 (germline): SGHNT, YYREEE (reference sequence). This CDR3 has 14 residues. CDR3 region: CASSFQTGPYEQYF. The DNA of the CDR3 is TGTGCCAGCAGCTTTCAGACGGGTCCCTACGAGCAGTACTTC. The full variable domain, in which reference TRBV5-4 and TRBJ2-7 provide the parts outside the CDR3, is ETGVTQSPTHLIKTRGQQVTLRCSSQSGHNTVSWYQQALGQGPQFIFQYYREEENGRGNFPPRFSGLQFPNYSSELNVNALELDDSALYLCASSFQTGPYEQYFGPGTRLTVT.

With respect to this clone: A junction boundary mismatches the germline segment, possibly from a read error. This chain joins TRBV7-9 and TRBJ2-1, with TRBD2 identical over 13 bases. The germline gives CDR1 SEHNR, CDR2 FQNEAQ (reference sequence). The CDR3 sequence is 17 residues long. The CDR3 sequence is CSSSHRLAGGGRNEQFF. In DNA, the CDR3 is TGTTCCAGCAGCCACAGACTAGCGGGAGGTGGCCGCAATGAGCAGTTCTTC.

The CDR3 nucleotides are TGTGCCAGCAGCTTACAGGGGATCAATGAGCAGTTCTTC. Translation gives CASSLQGINEQFF. The chain employs TRBV5-4 and TRBJ2-1; TRBD1 aligns across 7 bases. The ends lost 2 bases at V and 6 bases at J; junction bases unmatched: 2. This CDR3 region has 13 residues. CDR1 SGHNT and CDR2 YYREEE come from the germline V gene (reference sequence).

The chain has TRBV21-1 and TRBJ2-1; TRBD2, the D gene given by the table, was not confirmed from the DNA. TRBV21-1 is listed as a pseudogene. The CDR3 has 19 residues. CDR3 residues: CASSLPPKESLSSYNEQFF. CDR3 in DNA: TGTGCCAGCAGCCTCCCCCCTAAGGAGTCTTTAAGCTCCTACAATGAGCAGTTCTTC.